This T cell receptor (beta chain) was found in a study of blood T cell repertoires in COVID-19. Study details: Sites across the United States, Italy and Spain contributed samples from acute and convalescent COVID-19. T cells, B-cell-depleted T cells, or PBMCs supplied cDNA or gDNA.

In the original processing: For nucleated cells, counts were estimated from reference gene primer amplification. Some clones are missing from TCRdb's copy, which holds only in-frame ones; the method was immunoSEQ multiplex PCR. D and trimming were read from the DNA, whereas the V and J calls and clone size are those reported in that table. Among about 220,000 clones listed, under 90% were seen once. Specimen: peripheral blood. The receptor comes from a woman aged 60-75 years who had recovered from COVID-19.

Here the CDR3 DNA reads TGTGCCAGCAGCCCTAGCTCCTACGGGGATACGCAGTATTTT. Its translation: CASSPSSYGDTQYF. V gene TRBV9 combines with J gene TRBJ2-3; D possibly corresponds to TRBD2 (5 bases). The germline gives CDR1 SGDLS, CDR2 YYNGEE. This CDR3 has 14 residues. The V end lost 4 bases, the J end lost 6 bases, and 15 bases lay between the germline ends.